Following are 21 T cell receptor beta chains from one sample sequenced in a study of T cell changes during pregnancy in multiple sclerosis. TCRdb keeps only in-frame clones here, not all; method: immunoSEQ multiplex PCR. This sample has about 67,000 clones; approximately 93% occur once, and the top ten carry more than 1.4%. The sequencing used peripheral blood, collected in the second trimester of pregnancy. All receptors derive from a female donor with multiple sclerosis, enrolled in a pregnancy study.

The CDR3 protein is CASSIRDYNEQFF. The CDR3 DNA sequence: TGCGCCAGCAGTATCCGGGACTACAATGAGCAGTTCTTC. This chain connects TRBV5-1 to TRBJ2-1, with D perhaps matching TRBD2 (5 bases). CDR1 is SGHRS, CDR2 YFSETQ, per germline. The CDR3 has 13 amino acids. Trimming took 5 bases from V and 3 from J, leaving 9 bases between them.

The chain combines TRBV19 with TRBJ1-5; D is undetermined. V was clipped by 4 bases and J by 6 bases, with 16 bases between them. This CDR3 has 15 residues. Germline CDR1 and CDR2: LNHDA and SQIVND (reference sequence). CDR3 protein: CASSNNLEGTQPQHF. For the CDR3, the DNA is TGTGCCAGTAGTAATAATTTGGAGGGAACTCAGCCCCAGCATTTT.

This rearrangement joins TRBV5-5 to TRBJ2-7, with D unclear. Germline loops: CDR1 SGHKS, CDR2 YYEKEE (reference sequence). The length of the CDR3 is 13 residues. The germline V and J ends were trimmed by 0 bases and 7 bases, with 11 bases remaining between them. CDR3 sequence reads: CASSLGAEVEQYF. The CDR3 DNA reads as TGTGCCAGCAGCTTGGGAGCCGAAGTTGAGCAGTACTTC.

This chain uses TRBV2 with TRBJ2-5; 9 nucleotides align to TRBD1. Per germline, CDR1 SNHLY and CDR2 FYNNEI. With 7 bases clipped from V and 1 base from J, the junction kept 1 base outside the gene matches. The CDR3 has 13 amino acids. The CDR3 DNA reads TGTGCCAGCAAACAGGGGGCCCAAGAGACCCAGTACTTC. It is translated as CASKQGAQETQYF.

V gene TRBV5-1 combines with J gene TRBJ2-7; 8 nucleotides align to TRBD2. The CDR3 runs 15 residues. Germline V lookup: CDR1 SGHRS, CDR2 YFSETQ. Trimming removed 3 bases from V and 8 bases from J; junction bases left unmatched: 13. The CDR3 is CASSSPTSALYKQYF. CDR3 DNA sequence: TGCGCCAGCAGCTCGCCGACTAGCGCCTTGTACAAGCAGTACTTC.

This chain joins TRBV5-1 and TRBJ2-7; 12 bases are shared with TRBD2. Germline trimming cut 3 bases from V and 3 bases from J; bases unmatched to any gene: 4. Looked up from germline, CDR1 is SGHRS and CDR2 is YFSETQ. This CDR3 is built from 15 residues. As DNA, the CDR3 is TGCGCCAGCAGCTCACTAGCGGGAGGTGGCTACGAGCAGTACTTC. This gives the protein CASSSLAGGGYEQYF.

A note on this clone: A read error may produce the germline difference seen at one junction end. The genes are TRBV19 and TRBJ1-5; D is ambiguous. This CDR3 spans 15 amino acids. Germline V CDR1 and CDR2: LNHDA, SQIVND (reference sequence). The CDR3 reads CASALGIPSSQPQHF. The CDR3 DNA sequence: TGTGCCAGTGCCCTAGGGATCCCTAGCAGTCAGCCCCAGCATTTT.

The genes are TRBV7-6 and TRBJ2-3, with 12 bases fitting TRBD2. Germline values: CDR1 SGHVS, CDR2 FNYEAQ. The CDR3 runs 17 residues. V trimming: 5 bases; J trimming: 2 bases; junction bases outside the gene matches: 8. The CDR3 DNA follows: TGTGCCAGCAGCCCCTGGACTAGCGGGGTTCCCACAGATACGCAGTATTTT. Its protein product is CASSPWTSGVPTDTQYF.

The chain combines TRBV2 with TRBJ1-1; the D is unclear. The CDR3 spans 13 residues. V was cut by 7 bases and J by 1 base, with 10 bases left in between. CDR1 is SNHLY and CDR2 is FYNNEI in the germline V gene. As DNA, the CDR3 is TGTGCCAGCATGAGGGAGGGGAACACTGAAGCTTTCTTT. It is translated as CASMREGNTEAFF.

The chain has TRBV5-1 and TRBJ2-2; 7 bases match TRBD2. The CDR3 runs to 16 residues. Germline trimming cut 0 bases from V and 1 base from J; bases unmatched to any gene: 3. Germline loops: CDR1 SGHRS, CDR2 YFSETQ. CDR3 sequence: CASSLAGGRNTGELFF. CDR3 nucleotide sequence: TGCGCCAGCAGCTTGGCGGGCGGGAGGAACACCGGGGAGCTGTTTTTT.

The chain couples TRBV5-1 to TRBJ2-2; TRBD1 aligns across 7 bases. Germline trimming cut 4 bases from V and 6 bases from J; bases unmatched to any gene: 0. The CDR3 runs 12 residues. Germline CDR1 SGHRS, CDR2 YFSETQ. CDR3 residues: CASSRGPGELFF. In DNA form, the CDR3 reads TGCGCCAGCAGCAGGGGGCCCGGGGAGCTGTTTTTT.

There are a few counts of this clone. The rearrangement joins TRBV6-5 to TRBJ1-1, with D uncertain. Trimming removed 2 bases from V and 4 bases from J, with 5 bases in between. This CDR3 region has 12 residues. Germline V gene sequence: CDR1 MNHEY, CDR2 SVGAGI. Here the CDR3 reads CASSYGGTEAFF. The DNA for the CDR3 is TGTGCCAGCAGTTACGGAGGCACTGAAGCTTTCTTT.

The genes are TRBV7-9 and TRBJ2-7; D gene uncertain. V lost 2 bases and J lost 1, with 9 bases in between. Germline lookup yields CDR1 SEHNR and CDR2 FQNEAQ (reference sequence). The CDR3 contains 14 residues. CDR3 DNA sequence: TGTGCCAGCAGCTTACTGGGCAGATCCTACGAGCAGTACTTC. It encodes CASSLLGRSYEQYF.

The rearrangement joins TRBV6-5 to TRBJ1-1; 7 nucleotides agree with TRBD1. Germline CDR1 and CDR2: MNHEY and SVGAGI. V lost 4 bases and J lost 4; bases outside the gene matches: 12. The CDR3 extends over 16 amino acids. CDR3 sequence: CASSSPAYRGPTEAFF. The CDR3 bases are TGTGCCAGCAGTTCCCCCGCATACAGGGGCCCCACTGAAGCTTTCTTT.

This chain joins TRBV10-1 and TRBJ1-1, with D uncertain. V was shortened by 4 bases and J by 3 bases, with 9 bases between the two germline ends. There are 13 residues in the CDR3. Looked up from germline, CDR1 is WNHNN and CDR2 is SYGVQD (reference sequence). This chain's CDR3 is CASSGLEDTEAFF. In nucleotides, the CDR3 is TGCGCCAGCAGTGGGCTGGAGGACACTGAAGCTTTCTTT.

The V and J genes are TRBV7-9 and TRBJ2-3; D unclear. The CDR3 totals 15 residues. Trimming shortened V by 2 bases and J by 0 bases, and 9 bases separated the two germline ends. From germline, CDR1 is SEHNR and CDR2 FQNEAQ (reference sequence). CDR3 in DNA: TGTGCCAGCAGCTTATCAAGCCCTAGCACAGATACGCAGTATTTT. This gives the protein CASSLSSPSTDTQYF.

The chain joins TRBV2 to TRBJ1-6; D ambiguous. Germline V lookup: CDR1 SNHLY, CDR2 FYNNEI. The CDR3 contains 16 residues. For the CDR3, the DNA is TGTCAATCCCAACGCGACTTCGAAGCCTATAATTCACCCCTCCACTTT. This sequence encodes CQSQRDFEAYNSPLHF. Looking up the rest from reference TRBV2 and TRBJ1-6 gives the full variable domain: EPEVTQTPSHQVTQMGQEVILRCVPISNHLYFYWYRQILGQKVEFLVSFYNNEISEKSEIFDDQFSVERPDGSNFTLKIRSTKLEDSAMYFCQSQRDFEAYNSPLHFGNGTRLTVT.

CDR3 residues: CASSTGPGETQYF. CDR3 in DNA: TGTGCCAGCTCTACGGGCCCGGGGGAGACCCAGTACTTC. V gene TRBV18 combines with J gene TRBJ2-5, with a tentative D call TRBD2 (5 bases). This CDR3 region has 13 residues. V was clipped by 6 bases and J by 5 bases, with 13 bases between them. Germline-derived CDR1 and CDR2 are KGHSH and LQKENI.

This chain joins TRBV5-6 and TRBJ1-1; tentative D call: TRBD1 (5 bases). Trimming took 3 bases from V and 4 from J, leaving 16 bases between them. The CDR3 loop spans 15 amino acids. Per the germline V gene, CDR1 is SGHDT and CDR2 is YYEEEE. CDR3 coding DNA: TGTGCCAGCAGCTCGACCCCCAGGGTAGGCACTGAAGCTTTCTTT. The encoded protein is CASSSTPRVGTEAFF.

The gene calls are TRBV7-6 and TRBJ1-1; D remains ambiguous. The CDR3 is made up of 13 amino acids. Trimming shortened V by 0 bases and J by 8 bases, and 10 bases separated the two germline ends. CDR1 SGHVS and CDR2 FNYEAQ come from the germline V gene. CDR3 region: CASSLAPQVEAFF. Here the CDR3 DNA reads TGTGCCAGCAGCTTAGCCCCGCAGGTCGAAGCTTTCTTT.

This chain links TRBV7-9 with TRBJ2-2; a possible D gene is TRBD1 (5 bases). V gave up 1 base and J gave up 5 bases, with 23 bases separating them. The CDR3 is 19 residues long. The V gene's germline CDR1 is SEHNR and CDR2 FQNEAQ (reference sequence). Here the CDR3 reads CASSLEMFGAVVRTGELFF. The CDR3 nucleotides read TGTGCCAGCAGCTTAGAAATGTTTGGGGCCGTGGTGAGGACCGGGGAGCTGTTTTTT.